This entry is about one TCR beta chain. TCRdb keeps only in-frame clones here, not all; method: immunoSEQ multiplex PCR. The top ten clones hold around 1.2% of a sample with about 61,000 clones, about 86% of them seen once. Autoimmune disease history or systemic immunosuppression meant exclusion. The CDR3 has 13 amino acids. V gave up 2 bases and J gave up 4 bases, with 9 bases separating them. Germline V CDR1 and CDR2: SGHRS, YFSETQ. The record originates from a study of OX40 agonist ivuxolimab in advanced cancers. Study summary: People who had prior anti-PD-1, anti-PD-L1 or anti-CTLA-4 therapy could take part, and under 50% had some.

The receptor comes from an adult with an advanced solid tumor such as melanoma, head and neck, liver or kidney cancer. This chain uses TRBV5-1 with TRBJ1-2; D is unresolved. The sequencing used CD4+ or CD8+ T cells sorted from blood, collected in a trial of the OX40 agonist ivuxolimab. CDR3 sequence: CASSFQVSYGYTF. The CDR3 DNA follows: TGCGCCAGCAGCTTTCAGGTCTCCTATGGCTACACCTTC.